The 21 T cell receptor beta chains presented below share a single source sample, sequenced in a study. TCRdb fed the 5' RACE reads into MiXCR, producing one record per CDR3 protein. Counted here are roughly 50,000 distinct CDR3 sequences, about 15% occurring once; the ten biggest clones make up under 3%. The sequencing input was naive CD4+ T cells sorted from blood. The subset is: naive CD4+ T cells, CD4+CD45RA+CD25-. Receptor source: a female donor with breast cancer.

This clonotype was seen ten or more times. This chain joins TRBV9 and TRBJ2-3; 8 bases are a match to TRBD2. The V gene's germline CDR1 is SGDLS and CDR2 YYNGEE. With 4 bases clipped from V and 6 bases from J, the junction kept 10 bases outside the gene matches. This CDR3 comprises 15 residues. The CDR3 reads CASSRQGLGGDTQYF. The CDR3 DNA reads TGTGCCAGCAGCCGCCAGGGACTAGGAGGGGATACGCAGTATTTT.

This rearrangement joins TRBV5-1 to TRBJ2-3, with 7 bases fitting TRBD2. CDR3 length equals 17 residues. The J segment lost 6 bases and the V segment lost 2 bases, leaving 15 bases of the junction unmatched. Per germline, CDR1 SGHRS and CDR2 YFSETQ. Written as DNA, the CDR3 is TGCGCCAGCAGCTTAGGGCCCCCGGGAGGCGGAGAGGATACGCAGTATTTT. Amino acid sequence: CASSLGPPGGGEDTQYF.

This clonotype was observed at least ten times. V usage is TRBV29-1 and J usage is TRBJ2-1; maybe TRBD2 (5 bases). The CDR3 consists of 18 residues. Germline V gene data show CDR1 as SQVTM and CDR2 as ANQGSEA. Trimming pared 4 bases from V and 0 bases from J, leaving 22 bases between. CDR3: CSVVPQLKRKGSYNEQFF. The CDR3 DNA sequence: TGCAGCGTTGTGCCCCAACTAAAGCGGAAGGGCTCCTACAATGAGCAGTTCTTC.

This rearrangement joins TRBV5-1 to TRBJ2-3; 10 bases align to TRBD2. The CDR3 runs to 17 residues. CDR1 is SGHRS and CDR2 is YFSETQ in the germline V gene. The junction had 16 bases not matched to a gene; V was cut back by 5 bases and J by 7 bases. The CDR3: CASRPIAGGPPSNTQYF. In DNA, the CDR3 is TGCGCCAGCAGACCGATAGCGGGAGGACCTCCGTCGAATACGCAGTATTTT.

This CDR3 is CASSRGQPNTGELFF. The CDR3 DNA is TGTGCCAGCAGCCGGGGACAGCCCAACACCGGGGAGCTGTTTTTT. The gene calls are TRBV12-3 or TRBV12-4 and TRBJ2-2, with TRBD1 matching 7 bases. The V and J ends lost 6 bases and 2 bases, in that order; junction bases with no gene match: 6. The CDR3 is 15 residues long.

This sequence joins TRBV6-1 and TRBJ2-2, with TRBD1 matching over 9 bases. The CDR3 contains 16 residues. CDR1 and CDR2 from the germline V gene are MNHNS and SASEGT. The V and J ends lost 6 bases and 4 bases, in that order; junction bases with no gene match: 9. The CDR3 nucleotides are TGTGCCAGCAGACCCCGGACAGGGGATTCCACCGGGGAGCTGTTTTTT. Its protein is CASRPRTGDSTGELFF.

The sample holds many counts of this clonotype. J is TRBJ2-7 and V is TRBV28, with 15 bases that match TRBD2. Germline CDR1 is MDHEN and CDR2 is SYDVKM. With V trimmed by 9 bases and J by 0 bases, 3 bases remained unmatched. This CDR3 has 15 amino acids. CDR3 in amino acids: CASGLAGGSSYEQYF. CDR3 sequence (DNA): TGTGCCAGTGGACTAGCGGGAGGGTCCTCCTACGAGCAGTACTTC.

The chain couples TRBV20-1 to TRBJ1-1; weak D call: TRBD1 (6 bases). The CDR3 loop spans 12 amino acids. V was trimmed by 6 bases and J by 7 bases, leaving 15 bases between them. Germline lookup yields CDR1 DFQATT and CDR2 SNEGSKA (reference sequence). DNA of the CDR3: TGCAGTGCCTCTCTCGGACAGTATGAAGCTTTCTTT. Amino acids: CSASLGQYEAFF.

This clonotype was detected a few times. The rearrangement uses TRBV4-2 and TRBJ2-1; D is uncertain. The CDR3 sequence is 15 residues long. The germline V and J ends were trimmed by 0 bases and 1 base, with 7 bases remaining between them. Germline CDR1 LGHNA, CDR2 YNFKEQ. Written as DNA, the CDR3 is TGTGCCAGCAGCCAAGAATCGAGTTCCTACAATGAGCAGTTCTTC. It encodes CASSQESSSYNEQFF.

This clonotype came up many times. This chain links TRBV10-1 with TRBJ2-3, with 7 bases lining up with TRBD1. CDR3 length: 15 amino acids. CDR1 WNHNN and CDR2 SYGVQD come from the germline V gene (reference sequence). V shed 0 bases, J shed 5 bases, and the junction held 5 bases outside the gene matches. The CDR3 loop is CASSESGRGKDTQYF. The CDR3 DNA follows: TGCGCCAGCAGTGAGTCGGGCAGGGGGAAAGATACGCAGTATTTT.

This clonotype turned up a few times. The rearrangement links TRBV5-1 to TRBJ1-1; maybe TRBD1 (6 bases). From germline, CDR1 is SGHRS and CDR2 YFSETQ. V shed 0 bases and J shed 1 base, with 10 bases lying between them. The CDR3 spans 15 residues. DNA of the CDR3: TGCGCCAGCAGCTTGGTTACAGGGTCGAACACTGAAGCTTTCTTT. Its protein product is CASSLVTGSNTEAFF.

This clonotype was detected many times. The rearrangement links TRBV5-1 to TRBJ2-1; 8 nucleotides agree with TRBD2. Germline CDR1 and CDR2: SGHRS and YFSETQ. This CDR3 comprises 15 residues. Trimming took 4 bases from V and 6 from J; bases not matched to a gene: 9. The CDR3 nucleotides read TGCGCCAGCAGCGTCTATCGGGAGGGACCCAATGAGCAGTTCTTC. Its protein is CASSVYREGPNEQFF.

The chain couples TRBV25-1 to TRBJ1-2, with D unclear. The germline gives CDR1 MGHDK, CDR2 SYGVNS. This CDR3 spans 13 amino acids. Trimming took 3 bases from V and 4 from J, leaving 9 bases between them. For the CDR3, the DNA is TGTGCCAGCAGTGACGATGGAGGCTATGGCTACACCTTC. Translated, it gives CASSDDGGYGYTF.

The V and J genes are TRBV7-2 and TRBJ2-7; D tentatively reads TRBD1 or TRBD2 (5 bases each). This CDR3 comprises 15 residues. V shed 5 bases and J shed 5 bases, with 19 bases lying between them. Germline V gives CDR1 SGHTA, CDR2 FQGNSA. The CDR3 spells CASSPRSRGGHEQYF. The CDR3 bases are TGTGCCAGCAGCCCCCGCTCGAGGGGCGGTCACGAGCAGTACTTC.

There are many counts of this clonotype. V is TRBV24-1 and J is TRBJ1-2, with 8 bases fitting TRBD1. Unmatched junction bases numbered 5, after V lost 2 bases and J lost 7 bases. The CDR3 consists of 14 residues. Per the germline V gene, CDR1 is KGHDR and CDR2 is SFDVKD. CDR3 region: CATSDSGTGGGYTF. CDR3 nucleotides: TGTGCCACCAGTGATTCCGGGACAGGAGGTGGCTACACCTTC.

This rearrangement joins TRBV7-2 to TRBJ1-1; no definite D call. V lost 2 bases and J lost 10, with 17 bases in between. Germline V lookup: CDR1 SGHTA, CDR2 FQGNSA. The length of the CDR3 is 14 residues. CDR3 amino acids: CASSLHTLNRGAFF. The DNA for the CDR3 is TGTGCCAGCAGCTTACACACTTTGAATAGAGGAGCTTTCTTT.

The genes are TRBV7-9 and TRBJ1-3, with D hard to call. This CDR3 is built from 17 residues. CDR1 and CDR2 from the germline V gene are SEHNR and FQNEAQ (reference sequence). Between the trimmed V and J ends, which lost 7 bases and 4 bases, there was a span of 23 bases. DNA of the CDR3: TGTGCCAGCACCTACTCGATGTTCGGCCTGAGCGGAAACACCATATATTTT. Residues: CASTYSMFGLSGNTIYF.

Concerning this clonotype: The CDR3 does not end in the conserved phenylalanine or tryptophan, so this is likely a read error. The J gene is TRBJ1-2, the V gene TRBV24-1, with D possibly TRBD1 on 5 matching bases. V was shortened by 4 bases and J by 8 bases, with 7 bases between the two germline ends. Germline V gives CDR1 KGHDR, CDR2 SFDVKD. The CDR3 runs 11 residues. CDR3 DNA sequence: TGTGCCACCAGTGAGGGACGCGGCTACACCCTC. It is translated as CATSEGRGYTL.

About this clonotype: Germline and junction disagree at one end, which may indicate a read error. V and J are TRBV9 and TRBJ2-6; possibly TRBD1 for D (5 bases). This CDR3 contains 16 residues. From germline, CDR1 is SGDLS and CDR2 YYNGEE. CDR3 protein: CASTKQPGPGANVPTF. CDR3 sequence (DNA): TGTGCCAGCACCAAGCAGCCCGGCCCTGGGGCCAACGTCCCGACTTTC.

This clonotype has just a few counts. A much larger clone sits a single nucleotide away, making a read error possible. The rearrangement links TRBV5-1 to TRBJ2-5; D may be TRBD2 (6 bases). The germline CDR1 and CDR2 sequences are SGHRS and YFSETQ. Trimming pared 4 bases from V and 7 bases from J, leaving 14 bases between. The CDR3 consists of 13 residues. The CDR3 sequence: CASSGGPGGTQYF. The CDR3 DNA is TGCGCCAGCAGCGGGGGACCCGGGGGGACCCAGTACTTC.

This clonotype has just a few counts. The rearrangement uses TRBV5-1 and TRBJ2-2; D is undetermined. The CDR3 extends over 15 amino acids. Between the trimmed V and J ends, which lost 0 bases and 0 bases, there was a span of 6 bases. The germline V gene encodes CDR1 SGHRS and CDR2 YFSETQ. The CDR3 here is CASSLVTPNTGELFF. In DNA, the CDR3 is TGCGCCAGCAGCTTGGTGACACCGAACACCGGGGAGCTGTTTTTT.